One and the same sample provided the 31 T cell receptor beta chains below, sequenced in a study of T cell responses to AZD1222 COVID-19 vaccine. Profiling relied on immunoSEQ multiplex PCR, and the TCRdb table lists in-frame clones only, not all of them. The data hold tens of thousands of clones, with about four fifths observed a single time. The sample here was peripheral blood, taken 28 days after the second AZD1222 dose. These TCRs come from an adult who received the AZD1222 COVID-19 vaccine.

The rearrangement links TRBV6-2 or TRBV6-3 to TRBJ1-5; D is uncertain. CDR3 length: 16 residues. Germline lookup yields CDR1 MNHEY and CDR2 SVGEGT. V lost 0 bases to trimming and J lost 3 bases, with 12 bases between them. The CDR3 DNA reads TGTGCCAGCAGTTACTCGAGGTTACTGACCAATCAGCCCCAGCATTTT. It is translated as CASSYSRLLTNQPQHF.

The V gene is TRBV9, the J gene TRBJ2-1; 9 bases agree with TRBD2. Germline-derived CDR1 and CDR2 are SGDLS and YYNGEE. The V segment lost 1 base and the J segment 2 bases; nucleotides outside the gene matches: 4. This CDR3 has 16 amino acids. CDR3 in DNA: TGTGCCAGCAGCGTAATAGCGGGAGTGGCCTACAATGAGCAGTTCTTC. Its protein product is CASSVIAGVAYNEQFF.

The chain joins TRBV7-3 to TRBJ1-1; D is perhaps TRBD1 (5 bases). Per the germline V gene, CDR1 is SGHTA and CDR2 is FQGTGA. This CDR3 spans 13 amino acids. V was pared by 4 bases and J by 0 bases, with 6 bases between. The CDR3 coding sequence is TGTGCCAGCAGCTCCAGGGTGAACACTGAAGCTTTCTTT. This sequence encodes CASSSRVNTEAFF.

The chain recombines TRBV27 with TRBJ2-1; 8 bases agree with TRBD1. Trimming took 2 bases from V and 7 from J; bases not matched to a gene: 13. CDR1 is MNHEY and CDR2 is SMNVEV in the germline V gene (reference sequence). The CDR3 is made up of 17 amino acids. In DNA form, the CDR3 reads TGTGCCAGCAGTTTACGGACAGGGATGGGGGGTTCGAATGAGCAGTTCTTC. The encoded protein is CASSLRTGMGGSNEQFF.

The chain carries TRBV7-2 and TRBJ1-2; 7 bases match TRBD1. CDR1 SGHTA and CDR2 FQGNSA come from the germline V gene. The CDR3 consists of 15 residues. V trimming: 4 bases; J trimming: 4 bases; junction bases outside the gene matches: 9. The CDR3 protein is CASSSGQVNGYGYTF. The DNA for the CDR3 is TGTGCCAGCAGCTCCGGACAGGTGAATGGCTATGGCTACACCTTC.

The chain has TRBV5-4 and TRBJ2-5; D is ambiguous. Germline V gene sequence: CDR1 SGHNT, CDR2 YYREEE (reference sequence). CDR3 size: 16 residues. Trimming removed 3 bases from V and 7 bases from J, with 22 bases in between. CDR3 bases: TGTGCCAGCAGCTCGGATTGGCCGACGGCAAAGGGGACCCAGTACTTC. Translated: CASSSDWPTAKGTQYF.

CDR3: CATSREGQGRYNEQFF. CDR3 sequence (DNA): TGTGCCACCAGCAGAGAAGGACAGGGGAGATACAATGAGCAGTTCTTC. This sequence joins TRBV15 and TRBJ2-1; 9 bases line up with TRBD1. Germline V gene lookup returns CDR1 LNHNV and CDR2 YYDKDF (reference sequence). CDR3 size: 16 residues. The J segment lost 4 bases and the V segment lost 0 bases, leaving 4 bases of the junction unmatched.

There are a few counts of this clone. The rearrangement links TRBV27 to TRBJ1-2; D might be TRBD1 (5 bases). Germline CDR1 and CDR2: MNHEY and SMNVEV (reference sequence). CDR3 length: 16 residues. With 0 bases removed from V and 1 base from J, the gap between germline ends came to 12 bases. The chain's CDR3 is CASSLSARGYNYGYTF. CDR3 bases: TGTGCCAGCAGTTTATCGGCCCGGGGGTATAACTATGGCTACACCTTC.

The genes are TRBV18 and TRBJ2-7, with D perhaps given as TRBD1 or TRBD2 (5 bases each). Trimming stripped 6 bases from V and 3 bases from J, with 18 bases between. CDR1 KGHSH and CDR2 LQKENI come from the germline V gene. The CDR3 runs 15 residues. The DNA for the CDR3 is TGTGCCAGCTCTTCCTCCTCAGGGAGCAACTACGAGCAGTACTTC. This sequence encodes CASSSSSGSNYEQYF.

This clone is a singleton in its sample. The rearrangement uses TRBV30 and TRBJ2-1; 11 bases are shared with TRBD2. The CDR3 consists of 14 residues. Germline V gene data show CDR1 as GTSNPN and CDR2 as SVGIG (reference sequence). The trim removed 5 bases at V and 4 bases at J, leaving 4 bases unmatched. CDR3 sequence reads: CAWATSGAYNEQFF. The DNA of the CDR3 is TGTGCCTGGGCGACTAGCGGGGCTTACAATGAGCAGTTCTTC.

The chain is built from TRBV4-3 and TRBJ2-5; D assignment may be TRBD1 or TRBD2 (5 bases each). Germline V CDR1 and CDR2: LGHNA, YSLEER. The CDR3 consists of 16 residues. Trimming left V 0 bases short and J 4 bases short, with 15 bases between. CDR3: CASSQDLGEWGETQYF. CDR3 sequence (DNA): TGCGCCAGCAGCCAAGATTTGGGGGAGTGGGGAGAGACCCAGTACTTC.

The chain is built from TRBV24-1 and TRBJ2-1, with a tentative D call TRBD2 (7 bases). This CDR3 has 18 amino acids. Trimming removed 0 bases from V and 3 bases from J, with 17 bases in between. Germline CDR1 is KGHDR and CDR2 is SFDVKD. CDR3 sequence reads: CATSDLQGGDRSYNEQFF. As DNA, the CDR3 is TGTGCCACCAGTGATTTGCAAGGGGGGGATCGGAGCTACAATGAGCAGTTCTTC.

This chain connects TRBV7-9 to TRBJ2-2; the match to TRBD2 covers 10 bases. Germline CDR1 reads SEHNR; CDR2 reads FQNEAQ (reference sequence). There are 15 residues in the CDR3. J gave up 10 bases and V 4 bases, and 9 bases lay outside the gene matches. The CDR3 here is CASSSRAGGPPELFF. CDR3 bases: TGTGCCAGCAGCTCTCGAGCGGGAGGGCCTCCGGAGCTGTTTTTT.

The CDR3, as DNA: TGTGCCAGCAGCTTATTCAAAGGCAGTCAAGAGACCCAGTACTTC. It specifies CASSLFKGSQETQYF. This chain uses TRBV11-2 with TRBJ2-5; D remains unclear. The ends were cut back, 2 bases at V and 2 bases at J, with 12 bases in the middle. This CDR3 region has 15 residues. Per germline, CDR1 SGHAT and CDR2 FQNNGV.

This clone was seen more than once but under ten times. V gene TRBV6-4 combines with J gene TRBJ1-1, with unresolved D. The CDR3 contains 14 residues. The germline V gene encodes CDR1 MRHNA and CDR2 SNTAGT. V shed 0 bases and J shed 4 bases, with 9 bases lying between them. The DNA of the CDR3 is TGTGCCAGCAGTGACTCGGAGAGGGCCACTGAAGCTTTCTTT. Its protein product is CASSDSERATEAFF.

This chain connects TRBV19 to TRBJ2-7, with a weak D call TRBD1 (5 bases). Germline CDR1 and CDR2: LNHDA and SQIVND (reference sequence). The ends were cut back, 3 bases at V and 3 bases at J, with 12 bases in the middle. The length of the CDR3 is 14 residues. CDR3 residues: CASSMVQGGYEQYF. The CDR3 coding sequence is TGTGCCAGTAGTATGGTGCAGGGCGGCTACGAGCAGTACTTC.

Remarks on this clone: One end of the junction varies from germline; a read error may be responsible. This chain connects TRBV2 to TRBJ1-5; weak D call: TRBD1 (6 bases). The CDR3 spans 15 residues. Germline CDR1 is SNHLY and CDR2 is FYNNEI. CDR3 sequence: CASREGTHSNQPQHF. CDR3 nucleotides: TGTGCCAGCAGGGAAGGGACACATAGCAATCAGCCCCAGCATTTT. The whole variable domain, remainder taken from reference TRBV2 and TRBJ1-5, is EPEVTQTPSHQVTQMGQEVILRCVPISNHLYFYWYRQILGQKVEFLVSFYNNEISEKSEIFDDQFSVERPDGSNFTLKIRSTKLEDSAMYFCASREGTHSNQPQHFGDGTRLSIL.

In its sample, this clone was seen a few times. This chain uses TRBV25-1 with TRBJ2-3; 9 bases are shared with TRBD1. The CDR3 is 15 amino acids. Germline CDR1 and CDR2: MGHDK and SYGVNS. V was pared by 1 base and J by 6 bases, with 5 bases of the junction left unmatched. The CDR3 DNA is TGTGCCAGCAGTGAATTGGGGACAGGGTCGGATACGCAGTATTTT. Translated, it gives CASSELGTGSDTQYF.

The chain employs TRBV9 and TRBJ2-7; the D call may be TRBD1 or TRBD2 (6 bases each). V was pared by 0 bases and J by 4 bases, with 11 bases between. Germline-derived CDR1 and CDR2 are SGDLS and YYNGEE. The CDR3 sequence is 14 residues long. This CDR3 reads CASSVAEGGYEQYF. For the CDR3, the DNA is TGTGCCAGCAGCGTAGCTGAGGGGGGTTACGAGCAGTACTTC. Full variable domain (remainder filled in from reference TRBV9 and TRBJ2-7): DSGVTQTPKHLITATGQRVTLRCSPRSGDLSVYWYQQSLDQGLQFLIQYYNGEERAKGNILERFSAQQFPDLHSELNLSSLELGDSALYFCASSVAEGGYEQYFGPGTRLTVT.

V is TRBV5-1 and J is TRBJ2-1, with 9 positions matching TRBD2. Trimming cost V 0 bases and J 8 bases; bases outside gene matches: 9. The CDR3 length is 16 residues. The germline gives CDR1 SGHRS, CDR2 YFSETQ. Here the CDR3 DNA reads TGCGCCAGCAGCTTGGCCTTAGGCGGGAGGGGGGATGAGCAGTTCTTC. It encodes CASSLALGGRGDEQFF. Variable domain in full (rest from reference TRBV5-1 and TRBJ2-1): KAGVTQTPRYLIKTRGQQVTLSCSPISGHRSVSWYQQTPGQGLQFLFEYFSETQRNKGNFPGRFSGRQFSNSRSEMNVSTLELGDSALYLCASSLALGGRGDEQFFGPGTRLTVL.

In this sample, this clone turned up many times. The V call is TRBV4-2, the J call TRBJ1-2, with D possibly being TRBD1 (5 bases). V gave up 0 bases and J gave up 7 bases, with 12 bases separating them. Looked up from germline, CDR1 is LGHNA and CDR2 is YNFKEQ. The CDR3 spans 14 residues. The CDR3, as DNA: TGTGCCAGCAGCCAAGAGGAACAGAGGGGTGGCTACACCTTC. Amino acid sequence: CASSQEEQRGGYTF.

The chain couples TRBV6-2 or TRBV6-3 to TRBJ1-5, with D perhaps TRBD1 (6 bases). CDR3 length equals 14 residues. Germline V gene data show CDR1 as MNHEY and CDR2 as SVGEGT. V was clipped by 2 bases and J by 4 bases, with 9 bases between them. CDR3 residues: CASSYGTGNQPQHF. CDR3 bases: TGTGCCAGCAGTTACGGCACAGGGAATCAGCCCCAGCATTTT.

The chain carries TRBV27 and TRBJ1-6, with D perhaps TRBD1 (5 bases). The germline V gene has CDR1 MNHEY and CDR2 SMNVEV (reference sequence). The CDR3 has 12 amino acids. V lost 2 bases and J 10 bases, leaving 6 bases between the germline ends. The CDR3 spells CASSLGGSPLHF. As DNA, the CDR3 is TGTGCCAGCAGTTTAGGGGGGTCACCCCTCCACTTT.

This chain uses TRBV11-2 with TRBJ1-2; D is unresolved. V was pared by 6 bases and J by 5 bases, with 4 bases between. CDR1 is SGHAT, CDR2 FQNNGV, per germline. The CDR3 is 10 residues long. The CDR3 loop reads CASSSYGYTF. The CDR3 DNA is TGTGCCAGCAGTAGTTATGGCTACACCTTC.

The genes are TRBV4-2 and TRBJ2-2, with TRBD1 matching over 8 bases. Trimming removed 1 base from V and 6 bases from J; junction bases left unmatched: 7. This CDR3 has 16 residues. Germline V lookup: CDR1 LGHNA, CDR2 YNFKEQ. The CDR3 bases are TGTGCCAGCAGCCAAGTCAACAGGGGGAGTGCCGGGGAGCTGTTTTTT. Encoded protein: CASSQVNRGSAGELFF.

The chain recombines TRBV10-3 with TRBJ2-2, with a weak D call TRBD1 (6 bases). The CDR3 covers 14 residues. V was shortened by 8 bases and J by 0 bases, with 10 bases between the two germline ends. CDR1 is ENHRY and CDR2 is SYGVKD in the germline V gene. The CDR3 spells CAIGGFSNTGELFF. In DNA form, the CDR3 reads TGTGCCATCGGGGGCTTCTCGAACACCGGGGAGCTGTTTTTT.

In DNA, the CDR3 is TGCGCCAGCGCCCTCCTAGCGGGACCCCACTACGAGCAGTACTTC. This gives the protein CASALLAGPHYEQYF. The V gene is TRBV5-1, the J gene TRBJ2-7, with TRBD2 identical over 9 bases. CDR1 SGHRS and CDR2 YFSETQ come from the germline V gene. V lost 7 bases to trimming and J lost 3 bases; unmatched junction nucleotides: 11. This CDR3 contains 15 residues.

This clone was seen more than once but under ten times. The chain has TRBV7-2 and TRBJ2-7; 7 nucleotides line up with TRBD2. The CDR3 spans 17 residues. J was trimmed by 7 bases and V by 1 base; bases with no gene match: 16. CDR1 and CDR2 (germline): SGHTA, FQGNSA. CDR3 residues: CASSLVGPGLTRGEQYF. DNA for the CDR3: TGTGCCAGCAGCTTAGTTGGACCGGGACTAACGCGGGGGGAGCAGTACTTC.

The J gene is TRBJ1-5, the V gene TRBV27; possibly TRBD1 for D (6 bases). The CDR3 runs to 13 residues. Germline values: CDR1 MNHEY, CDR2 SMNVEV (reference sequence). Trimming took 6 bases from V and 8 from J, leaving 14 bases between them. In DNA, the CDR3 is TGTGCCAGCAGAGGGGGGGGTCTAAAGCCCCAGCATTTT. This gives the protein CASRGGGLKPQHF.

The CDR3 loop reads CASSPFPGLAAYEQYF. The DNA for the CDR3 is TGTGCCAGCAGCCCGTTTCCGGGACTAGCGGCCTACGAGCAGTACTTC. The genes are TRBV13 and TRBJ2-7; 11 bases align to TRBD2. CDR3 size: 16 residues. Germline assignment: CDR1 PRHDT and CDR2 FYEKMQ (reference sequence). V trimming: 5 bases; J trimming: 2 bases; junction bases outside the gene matches: 8.

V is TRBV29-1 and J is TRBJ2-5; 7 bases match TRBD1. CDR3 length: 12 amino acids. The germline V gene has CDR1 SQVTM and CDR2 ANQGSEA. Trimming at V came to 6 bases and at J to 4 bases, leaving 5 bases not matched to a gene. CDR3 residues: CSVGQVTETQYF. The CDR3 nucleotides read TGCAGCGTCGGACAGGTTACAGAGACCCAGTACTTC.